This is a list of T cell receptor beta chains from one sample in a study of cytomegalovirus exposure and HLA in healthy donors. This table comes from immunoSEQ multiplex PCR, and its TCRdb copy is limited to in-frame clones, with some not included. The repertoire holds over 150,000 clones, 65% to 90% seen once, with roughly 13% in the top ten. The sample consisted of PBMCs. All receptors derive from a woman in her 30s in good health and CMV-seropositive. The CDR3 runs from the conserved cysteine through the conserved F or W. The D gene is left open where the match is weak. The size entry is marked missing in some rows and otherwise reads once, few, many or a size class.

v_gene	j_gene	d_gene	abundance	CDR3aa	CDR3nt
TRBV27	TRBJ2-3	-	-	CASRGGWSGDTQYF	TGTGCCAGCAGGGGTGGATGGTCGGGAGATACGCAGTATTTT
TRBV29-1	TRBJ1-2	TRBD1	few	CSVGWGQGGNYGYTF	TGCAGCGTTGGGTGGGGACAGGGTGGTAACTATGGCTACACCTTC
TRBV2	TRBJ2-3	TRBD2	-	CASREASGGIRDTQYF	TGTGCCAGCAGGGAGGCTAGCGGGGGAATAAGGGATACGCAGTATTTT
TRBV29-1	TRBJ2-7	TRBD1	-	CSVGDRVGEQYF	TGCAGCGTGGGGGACAGGGTGGGAGAGCAGTACTTC
TRBV6-6	TRBJ2-7	TRBD2	-	CASSSGGLTYEQYF	TGTGCCAGCAGTTCGGGGGGGCTCACCTACGAGCAGTACTTC
TRBV5-1	TRBJ2-3	-	once	CASSLEHRVGTDTQYF	TGCGCCAGCAGCTTGGAACACAGGGTAGGGACAGATACGCAGTATTTT
TRBV27	TRBJ1-2	-	few	CASSGGVGYTF	TGTGCCAGCAGCGGAGGGGTCGGCTACACCTTC
TRBV5-4	TRBJ2-7	-	-	CASSLGQNSLF	TGTGCCAGCAGCCTAGGACAGAATTCGCTATTC
TRBV4-1	TRBJ2-1	-	-	CASSRKDSHNEQFF	TGCGCCAGCAGCCGGAAGGACAGCCACAATGAGCAGTTCTTC
TRBV27	TRBJ2-7	-	-	CASSPRGQFYEQYF	TGTGCCAGCAGTCCAAGAGGACAGTTTTACGAGCAGTACTTC
TRBV27	TRBJ2-2	TRBD1	once	CASRLFSRTGNTGELFF	TGTGCCAGCCGCTTGTTTTCGAGGACAGGGAACACCGGGGAGCTGTTTTTT
TRBV6-1	TRBJ2-1	TRBD1	-	CASSEASGQYNEQFF	TGTGCCAGCAGTGAAGCGTCGGGACAGTACAATGAGCAGTTCTTC
TRBV2	TRBJ2-1	TRBD2	-	CASHSSGLSYNEQFF	TGTGCCAGCCACTCTAGCGGGCTCTCCTACAATGAGCAGTTCTTC
TRBV11-3	TRBJ2-7	-	once	CASSWGETYEQYF	TGTGCCAGCAGCTGGGGGGAGACCTACGAGCAGTACTTC
TRBV7-9	TRBJ2-1	-	-	CASSFGLGYEQFF	TGTGCCAGCAGCTTTGGACTGGGCTATGAGCAGTTCTTC
TRBV28	TRBJ1-5	-	-	CASSPPEGVGQPQHF	TGTGCCAGCAGCCCCCCGGAGGGTGTAGGTCAGCCCCAGCATTTT
TRBV19	TRBJ1-2	TRBD1	once	CASSSQTGALANYGYTF	TGTGCCAGTAGTTCCCAGACAGGGGCTTTAGCTAACTATGGCTACACCTTC
TRBV6-4	TRBJ2-3	TRBD2	-	CASSGAGESDTQYF	TGTGCCAGCAGTGGAGCGGGAGAGTCTGATACGCAGTATTTT
TRBV5-4	TRBJ2-7	TRBD2	-	CASSGGSGSIIYEQYF	TGTGCCAGCAGCGGGGGTAGCGGGAGTATTATTTACGAGCAGTACTTC
TRBV27	TRBJ1-3	-	-	CASGLISGNTIYF	TGTGCCAGCGGACTGATCTCTGGAAACACCATATATTTT
TRBV11-3	TRBJ2-7	TRBD1	once	CASSYGTGGDEQYF	TGTGCCAGCAGCTACGGGACAGGGGGCGACGAGCAGTACTTC
TRBV5-1	TRBJ1-3	-	-	CASSLAGLRFGNTIYF	TGCGCCAGCAGCTTGGCCGGGTTAAGGTTTGGAAACACCATATATTTT
TRBV5-1	TRBJ2-2	TRBD2	-	CASSWGGLADTGELFF	TGCGCCAGCAGCTGGGGGGGACTAGCGGACACCGGGGAGCTGTTTTTT